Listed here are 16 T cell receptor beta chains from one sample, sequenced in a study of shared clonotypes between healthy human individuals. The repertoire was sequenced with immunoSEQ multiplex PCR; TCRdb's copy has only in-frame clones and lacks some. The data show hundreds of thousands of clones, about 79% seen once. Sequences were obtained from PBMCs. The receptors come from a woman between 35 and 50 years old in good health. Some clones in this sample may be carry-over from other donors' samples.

CDR3 residues: CASSLLDNYGYTF. The CDR3 DNA follows: TGTGCCAGCAGCTTACTGGACAACTATGGCTACACCTTC. V is TRBV7-9 and J is TRBJ1-2; D is unclear. This CDR3 contains 13 residues. Germline-derived CDR1 and CDR2 are SEHNR and FQNEAQ (reference sequence). Trimming removed 2 bases from V and 2 bases from J, with 6 bases in between. The entire variable domain, with the rest obtained from reference TRBV7-9 and TRBJ1-2, is as follows: DTGVSQNPRHKITKRGQNVTFRCDPISEHNRLYWYRQTLGQGPEFLTYFQNEAQLEKSRLLSDRFSAERPKGSFSTLEIQRTEQGDSAMYLCASSLLDNYGYTFGSGTRLTVV.

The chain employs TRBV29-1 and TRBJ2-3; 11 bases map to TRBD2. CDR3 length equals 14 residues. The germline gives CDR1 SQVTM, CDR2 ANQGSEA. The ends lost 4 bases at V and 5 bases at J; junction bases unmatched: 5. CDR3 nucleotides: TGCAGCGTTGGGGTGACTAGCGGGATAGATACGCAGTATTTT. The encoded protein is CSVGVTSGIDTQYF.

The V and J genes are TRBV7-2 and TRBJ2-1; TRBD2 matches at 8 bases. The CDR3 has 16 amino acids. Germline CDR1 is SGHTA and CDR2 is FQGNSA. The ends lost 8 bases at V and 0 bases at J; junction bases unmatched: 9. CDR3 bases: TGTGCCAGCGCTATTACAGGGACTAGCTCCTACAATGAGCAGTTCTTC. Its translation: CASAITGTSSYNEQFF.

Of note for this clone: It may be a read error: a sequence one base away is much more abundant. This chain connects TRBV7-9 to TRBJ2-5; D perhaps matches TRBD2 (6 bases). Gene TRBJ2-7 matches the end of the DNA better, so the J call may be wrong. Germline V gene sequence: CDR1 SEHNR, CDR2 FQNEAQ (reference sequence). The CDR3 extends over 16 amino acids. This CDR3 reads CASSQAPAGLPYEQYF. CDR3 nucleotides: TGCGCCAGCAGCCAAGCTCCAGCGGGCCTACCCTACGAGCAGTACTTC.

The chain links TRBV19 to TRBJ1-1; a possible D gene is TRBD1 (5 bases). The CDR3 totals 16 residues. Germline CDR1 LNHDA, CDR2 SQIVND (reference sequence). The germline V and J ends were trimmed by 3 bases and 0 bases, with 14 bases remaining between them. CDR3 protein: CASSISGGGLNTEAFF. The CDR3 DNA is TGTGCCAGTAGTATTTCCGGGGGTGGTCTGAACACTGAAGCTTTCTTT. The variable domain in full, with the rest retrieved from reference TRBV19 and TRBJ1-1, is DGGITQSPKYLFRKEGQNVTLSCEQNLNHDAMYWYRQDPGQGLRLIYYSQIVNDFQKGDIAEGYSVSREKKESFPLTVTSAQKNPTAFYLCASSISGGGLNTEAFFGQGTRLTVV.

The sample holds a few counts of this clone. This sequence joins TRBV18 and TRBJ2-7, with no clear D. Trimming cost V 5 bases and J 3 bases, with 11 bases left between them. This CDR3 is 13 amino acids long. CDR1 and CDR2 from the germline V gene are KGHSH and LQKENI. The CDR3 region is CASSYRPNYEQYF. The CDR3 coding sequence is TGTGCCAGCTCATACCGACCGAACTACGAGCAGTACTTC.

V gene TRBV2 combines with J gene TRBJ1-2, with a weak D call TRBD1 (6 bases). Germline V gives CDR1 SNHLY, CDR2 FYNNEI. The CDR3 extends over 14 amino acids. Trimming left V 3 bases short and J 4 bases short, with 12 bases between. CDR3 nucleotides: TGTGCCAGCAGTGAGCGGGGGCGAGTCTATGGCTACACCTTC. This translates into CASSERGRVYGYTF.

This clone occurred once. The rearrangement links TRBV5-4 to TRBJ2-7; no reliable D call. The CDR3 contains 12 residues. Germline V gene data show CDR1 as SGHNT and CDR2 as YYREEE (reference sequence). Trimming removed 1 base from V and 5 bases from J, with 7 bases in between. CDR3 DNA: TGTGCCAGCAGCTTGTTGTCTGACGAGCAGTACTTC. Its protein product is CASSLLSDEQYF.

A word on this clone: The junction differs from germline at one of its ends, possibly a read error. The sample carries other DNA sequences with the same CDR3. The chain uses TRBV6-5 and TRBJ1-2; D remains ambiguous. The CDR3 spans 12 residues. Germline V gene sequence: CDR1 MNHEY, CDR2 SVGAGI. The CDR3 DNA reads TGTGCCAGCAGTGACTCCGCCTATGGCTACACCTTC. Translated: CASSDSAYGYTF.

The CDR3 coding sequence is TGTGCCAGCAGGGAAGGACAGATTAGCAATCAGCCCCAGCATTTT. Translating it yields CASREGQISNQPQHF. This rearrangement joins TRBV27 to TRBJ1-5; D possibly corresponds to TRBD1 (6 bases). Germline CDR1 is MNHEY and CDR2 is SMNVEV (reference sequence). Deletions cut 6 bases from V and 0 bases from J, with 12 bases between. The CDR3 spans 15 residues.

CDR3 protein: CASSTTPGLQETQYF. The CDR3, as DNA: TGTGCCAGCAGCACGACCCCGGGACTACAAGAGACCCAGTACTTC. The chain recombines TRBV27 with TRBJ2-5; TRBD2 matches 7 bases. This CDR3 has 15 amino acids. Germline-derived CDR1 and CDR2 are MNHEY and SMNVEV (reference sequence). The trim removed 6 bases at V and 2 bases at J, leaving 9 bases unmatched.

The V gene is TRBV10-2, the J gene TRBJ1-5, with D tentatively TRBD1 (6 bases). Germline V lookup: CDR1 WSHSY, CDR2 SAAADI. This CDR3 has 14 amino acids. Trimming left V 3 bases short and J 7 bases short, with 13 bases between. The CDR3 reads CASSERGEGQPQHF. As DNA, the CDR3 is TGCGCCAGCAGTGAAAGGGGGGAGGGCCAGCCCCAGCATTTT.

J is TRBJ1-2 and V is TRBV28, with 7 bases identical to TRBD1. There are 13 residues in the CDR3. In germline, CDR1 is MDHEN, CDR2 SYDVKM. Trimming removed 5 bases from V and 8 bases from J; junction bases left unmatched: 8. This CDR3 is CASSLEGARGYTF. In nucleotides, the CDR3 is TGTGCCAGCAGTCTGGAGGGGGCGCGGGGCTACACCTTC.

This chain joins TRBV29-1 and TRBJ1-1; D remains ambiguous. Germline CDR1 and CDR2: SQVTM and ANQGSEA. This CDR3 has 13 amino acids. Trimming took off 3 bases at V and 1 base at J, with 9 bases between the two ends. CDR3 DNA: TGCAGCGTTGAGCGGGCGACGAACACTGAAGCTTTCTTT. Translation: CSVERATNTEAFF.

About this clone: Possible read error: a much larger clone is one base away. The CDR3 DNA reads as TGCACCAGCAGTGATGGCGAAGAGACCCAGTACTTC. This sequence encodes CTSSDGEETQYF. The V gene is TRBV10-2, the J gene TRBJ2-5; no definite D call. CDR1 is WSHSY and CDR2 is SAAADI in the germline V gene. This CDR3 region has 12 residues.

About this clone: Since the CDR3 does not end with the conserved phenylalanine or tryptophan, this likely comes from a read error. The DNA of the CDR3 is TGTGCCAGCAGGGGAAAAGGAGATACGCAGTATTCT. This gives the protein CASRGKGDTQYS. The chain uses TRBV25-1 and TRBJ2-3; D ambiguous. V was pared by 6 bases and J by 5 bases, with 9 bases between. The V gene's germline CDR1 is MGHDK and CDR2 SYGVNS. The CDR3 sequence is 12 residues long.